The sequence of this T cell receptor beta chain was determined in a study of blood T cell repertoires in COVID-19. The germline V and J ends were trimmed by 2 bases and 12 bases, with 22 bases remaining between them. The CDR3 runs to 15 residues. Germline CDR1 reads MNHEY; CDR2 reads SVGAGI. Living in 24 US areas, the participants were between about 18 and 90 years of age. Sequencing used immunoSEQ multiplex PCR; TCRdb keeps in-frame clones, though not all of them. This sample carries 200,000 to 250,000 clones, about 90% of them seen once, and the ten largest clones take over 1.5%. The origin of this receptor is a young woman who had recovered from COVID-19. The sequencing input was PBMCs or T cells enriched from blood (not recorded which). The gene calls are TRBV6-5 and TRBJ1-2, with D unclear. The CDR3 DNA reads TGTGCCAGCAGTTACGCCCTTGGGAAGTTCTGGGGAGACACCTTC. It codes for CASSYALGKFWGDTF.